The rows below give T cell receptor beta chains drawn from one sample of a study of blood T cell repertoires in COVID-19. Profiled with immunoSEQ multiplex PCR; TCRdb holds only in-frame clones, not every one. The profile shows 270,000 or so clones, around 82% of them singletons. The sequencing sample was made of peripheral blood. These receptors were collected from a human donor in a cohort sampled during active COVID-19. Both conserved end residues are part of each CDR3. The D gene is left open where the match is weak. Clone sizes are given selectively: once, few, many, or a class where the clone is expanded.

TRBJ2-7 TRBV7-8 - TRBD2 TGTGCCAGCAGCCCGCGGACTAGCGGGGATTCCTACGAGCAGTACTTC CASSPRTSGDSYEQYF
TRBJ1-1 TRBV9 - TRBD1 TGTGCCAGCAGCGCGCAGGCAGGGGGCACTGAAGCTTTCTTT CASSAQAGGTEAFF
TRBJ2-2 TRBV7-2 - - TGTGCCAGCAGCACCTCGAGGGGCGGGGCTATCACCGGGGAGCTGTTTTTT CASSTSRGGAITGELFF
TRBJ1-1 TRBV6-5 - - TGTGCCAGCAGCCTCGCAGCCGGGGGGAATGCTTTCTTT CASSLAAGGNAFF
TRBJ1-6 TRBV18 - - TGTGCCAGCTCATTGACACCGGGACATAAAAATTCACCCCTCCACTTT CASSLTPGHKNSPLHF
TRBJ2-4 TRBV14 - TRBD2 TGTGCCAGCAGCAAGACTAGCGGGAGGCCTCAGTACTTC CASSKTSGRPQYF
TRBJ1-2 TRBV5-5 once - TGTGCCAGCAGCTTGGACCAGGATCGTCACACCTTC CASSLDQDRHTF
TRBJ2-1 TRBV10-1 - TRBD2 TGCGCCAGCAGTGAGGGGGCAGCGGGAGACGAGCAGTTCTTC CASSEGAAGDEQFF
TRBJ1-2 TRBV5-6 once - TGTGCCAGCAGCTTGGAACAGACGTCCTATGGCTACACCTTC CASSLEQTSYGYTF
TRBJ1-3 TRBV5-8 - - TGTGCCAGCAGCTTGTATAACACCATATATTTT CASSLYNTIYF
TRBJ2-1 TRBV7-2 once - TGTGCCAGCAGCCGTAGCAGTCGGGACAATGAGCAGTTCTTC CASSRSSRDNEQFF
TRBJ1-5 TRBV28 - - TGTGCCAGCATCCCGGGGGTCAATCAGCCCCAGCATTTT CASIPGVNQPQHF
TRBJ2-2 TRBV3-1/TRBV3-2 few TRBD1 TGTGCCAGCAGTCGGACAGGGGGGAACACCGGGGAGCTGTTTTTT CASSRTGGNTGELFF
TRBJ1-5 TRBV2 - - TGTGCCAGCAGTCCGGTCTATAGCAATCAGCCCCAGCATTTT CASSPVYSNQPQHF
TRBJ2-7 TRBV6-1 few - TGTGCCAGCAGTGAAGGCGGGGTAGCGGTCTACGAGCAGTACTTC CASSEGGVAVYEQYF
TRBJ2-1 TRBV29-1 - - TGCAGCGCTGGACTAACAGGGGTCGAGTACAATGAGCAGTTCTTC CSAGLTGVEYNEQFF
TRBJ2-4 TRBV11-2 - TRBD1 TGTGCCAGCAGCTGGGGACAGTTTAGTCTAGCCAAAAACATTCAGTACTTC CASSWGQFSLAKNIQYF
TRBJ1-6 TRBV28 - - TGTGCCAGCAGTATGGGAGACAGGAATAATTCACCCCTCCACTTT CASSMGDRNNSPLHF
TRBJ1-2 TRBV15 - - TGTGCCACCAGCAGAGAAATAGGGGAGGATGGCTACACCTTC CATSREIGEDGYTF
TRBJ2-1 TRBV15 - TRBD2 TGTGCCACCAGCAGACGATTGGGACTAGCGGGGGCGAAATACAATGAGCAGTTCTTC CATSRRLGLAGAKYNEQFF
TRBJ1-2 TRBV5-1 - TRBD1 TGCGCCAGCAGCTTTGACAGGGGCGAGAGGGGCGGCTACACCTTC CASSFDRGERGGYTF
TRBJ2-7 TRBV4-3 once TRBD1 TGCGCCAGCAGCCAAGACCCGGGACAGGGGTACGAGCAGTACTTC CASSQDPGQGYEQYF
TRBJ2-1 TRBV28 - TRBD2 TGTGCCAGCAGTTTATATAGCGGGGGCTCCTACAATGAGCAGTTCTTC CASSLYSGGSYNEQFF
TRBJ2-5 TRBV5-4 - TRBD2 TGTGCCAGCAGCTTGGTTTCTAGCGGCGGCGAGACCCAGTACTTC CASSLVSSGGETQYF
TRBJ1-1 TRBV6-5 - TRBD1 TGTGCCAGCAGTCCCGGGACAGGGAATGAAGCTTTCTTT CASSPGTGNEAFF
TRBJ2-1 TRBV4-3 - TRBD1 TGCGCCAGCAGCGTGGACAGGGGGATCTACAATGAGCAGTTCTTC CASSVDRGIYNEQFF
TRBJ2-3 TRBV5-1 - - TGCGCCAGCAGTTACCCCGGGGCAGATACGCAGTATTTT CASSYPGADTQYF
TRBJ1-2 TRBV7-9 - TRBD1 TGTGCCAGCAGCCCGGACAGGGGTTCGCCTGGCTACACCTTC CASSPDRGSPGYTF
TRBJ1-2 TRBV5-1 few - TGCGCCAGCAGCAACACAGTTTATGGCTACACCTTC CASSNTVYGYTF
TRBJ2-1 TRBV19 - - TGTGCCAGTAGTATCACTAACAATGAGCAGTTCTTC CASSITNNEQFF
TRBJ1-4 TRBV7-2 - - TGTGCCAGCAGTTTAATGTCAGGGTGGGCGGAAAAACTGTTTTTT CASSLMSGWAEKLFF
TRBJ2-1 TRBV18 - TRBD1 TGTGCCAGCTCACCACCCGGGACAGGGCTCAATGAGCAGTTCTTC CASSPPGTGLNEQFF
TRBJ2-1 TRBV18 - - TGTGCCAGCTCACCACCAGACGGGTACAATGAGCAGTTCTTC CASSPPDGYNEQFF
TRBJ2-5 TRBV5-4 once TRBD1 TGTGCCAGCAGCCGCCCCGGGACAGCAGAAGAGACCCAGTACTTC CASSRPGTAEETQYF
TRBJ2-5 TRBV2 - TRBD1 TGTGCCAGCCACGACAGGGGGCGCCGGGAGACCCAGTACTTC CASHDRGRRETQYF
TRBJ2-7 TRBV19 - - TGTGCCAGTAGATCCCCAGGGGAGTCCTACGAGCAGTACTTC CASRSPGESYEQYF
TRBJ1-1 TRBV13 - - TGTGCCAGCAGCTTACGGGGGAGCTCCAACACTGAAGCTTTCTTT CASSLRGSSNTEAFF
TRBJ2-1 TRBV5-1 - TRBD1 TGCGCCAGCAGCTTGGGGCGGGGACAGGGTATCGATGAGCAGTTCTTC CASSLGRGQGIDEQFF
TRBJ2-7 TRBV6-5 - - TGTGCCAGCAGTACCTGGGGCAGGTACGAGCAGTACTTC CASSTWGRYEQYF
TRBJ1-1 TRBV6-4 few TRBD1 TGTGCCAGCAGTGCTGACAGGGGCACTGAAGCTTTCTTT CASSADRGTEAFF
TRBJ2-6 TRBV7-2 - - TGTGCCAGCAGCCCCCCTCTCTCTGGGGCCAACGTCCTGACTTTC CASSPPLSGANVLTF
TRBJ2-2 TRBV24-1 - TRBD1 TGTGCCACCAGTGATCCCGGGGCTCCAGGGGGCCGGTCCGGGGAGCTGTTTTTT CATSDPGAPGGRSGELFF
TRBJ1-2 TRBV7-6 - - TGTGCCAGCAGCCACCTCCCTGGGGGCTGGGGCTACACCTTC CASSHLPGGWGYTF
TRBJ2-1 TRBV7-7 - - TGTGCTAGCAGCTTAGAGAGCACAGGCAGTGAGCAGTTCTTC CASSLESTGSEQFF
TRBJ1-2 TRBV6-5 - TRBD1 TGTGCCAGCAGACCGGGACAGGGTTATGCAAATGGCTACACCTTC CASRPGQGYANGYTF
TRBJ2-3 TRBV10-3 - TRBD2 TGTGCCATCAGTGCCGCCAGCGCGGGAGCAGATACGCAGTATTTT CAISAASAGADTQYF
TRBJ1-5 TRBV11-3 - - TGTGCCAGCAGCTTAACAGGGCGCAATCAGCCCCAGCATTTT CASSLTGRNQPQHF
TRBJ1-3 TRBV7-9 once - TGTGCCAGCAGCCCCGGGGACTTGCCGTGGGGCACCATATATTTT CASSPGDLPWGTIYF
TRBJ2-7 TRBV6-5 - - TGTGCCAGCAGTTACTCGTTGGGGGCAATGGACTACGAGCAGTACTTC CASSYSLGAMDYEQYF
TRBJ1-6 TRBV5-1 - - TGCGCCAGCAGCTTAGGTCGGGAAAATAATTCACCCCTCCACTTT CASSLGRENNSPLHF
TRBJ1-4 TRBV5-1 once TRBD1 TGCGCCAGCAGCTTGCAGGGGGAGTATGAAAAACTGTTTTTT CASSLQGEYEKLFF
TRBJ1-5 TRBV6-2/TRBV6-3 - TRBD1 TGTGCCAGCAGTGAGGCAGGGGGCGGCAATCAGCCCCAGCATTTT CASSEAGGGNQPQHF
TRBJ2-2 TRBV15 - TRBD2 TGTGCCACCAGCAGAGATCCAGTAGGCGGGGGGGCAAACGGGGAGCTGTTTTTT CATSRDPVGGGANGELFF